A single sample gave rise to the 14 T cell receptor beta chains below, sequenced in a study of beta chain features in type 1 diabetes. Sequencing targeted expressed TCRB transcripts, as all isolated RNA had been reverse transcribed. The assay was immunoSEQ multiplex PCR, and TCRdb's table has in-frame clones only and misses some. This table has about 290,000 clones, 7% to 9% appearing once. Sample: central memory CD4+ T cells from blood. These receptors originate from a woman in her late teens or twenties in good health.

This clone was picked up a small number of times. The chain has TRBV29-1 and TRBJ2-3; 7 nucleotides align to TRBD1. The V and J ends lost 4 bases and 2 bases, in that order; junction bases with no gene match: 12. Germline values: CDR1 SQVTM, CDR2 ANQGSEA. The CDR3 has 16 amino acids. CDR3 in amino acids: CSVVRARDSHTDTQYF. The CDR3 nucleotides read TGCAGCGTTGTTAGGGCTAGGGACAGCCACACAGATACGCAGTATTTT.

The rearrangement uses TRBV6-6 and TRBJ2-6; D gene ambiguous. V dropped 0 bases and J dropped 5 bases, with 11 bases sitting between them. Germline-derived CDR1 and CDR2 are MNHNY and SVGAGI (reference sequence). The CDR3 contains 16 residues. CDR3: CASSYSSKGRANVLTF. The DNA for the CDR3 is TGTGCCAGCAGTTACTCGTCTAAGGGCAGGGCCAACGTCCTGACTTTC.

The chain links TRBV28 to TRBJ2-1; D is perhaps TRBD1 or TRBD2 (5 bases each). V was trimmed by 3 bases and J by 11 bases, leaving 8 bases between them. This CDR3 is 11 amino acids long. From germline, CDR1 is MDHEN and CDR2 SYDVKM. The CDR3 DNA reads as TGTGCCAGCAGTTTCCCGGGACAGCAGTTCTTC. Translating gives CASSFPGQQFF. The full variable domain, in which reference TRBV28 and TRBJ2-1 provide the parts outside the CDR3, is DVKVTQSSRYLVKRTGEKVFLECVQDMDHENMFWYRQDPGLGLRLIYFSYDVKMKEKGDIPEGYSVSREKKERFSLILESASTNQTSMYLCASSFPGQQFFGPGTRLTVL.

This clone was detected only a few times. The CDR3 DNA sequence: TGTGCCAGCAGCTTGCGGGGGCACGGGGAGACCCAGTACTTC. As protein: CASSLRGHGETQYF. The chain employs TRBV5-6 and TRBJ2-5; possibly TRBD1 or TRBD2 for D (6 bases each). This CDR3 has 14 amino acids. Germline V gene sequence: CDR1 SGHDT, CDR2 YYEEEE. Trimming shortened V by 1 base and J by 5 bases, and 12 bases separated the two germline ends.

This chain joins TRBV7-2 and TRBJ2-1, with D possibly matching TRBD2 (6 bases). The CDR3 contains 14 residues. Germline V gives CDR1 SGHTA, CDR2 FQGNSA. The germline V and J ends were trimmed by 5 bases and 7 bases, with 15 bases remaining between them. CDR3 sequence reads: CASSIFSGWNEQFF. As DNA, the CDR3 is TGTGCCAGCAGCATATTTAGCGGTTGGAATGAGCAGTTCTTC. The full variable domain, in which reference TRBV7-2 and TRBJ2-1 provide the parts outside the CDR3, is GAGVSQSPSNKVTEKGKDVELRCDPISGHTALYWYRQSLGQGLEFLIYFQGNSAPDKSGLPSDRFSAERTGGSVSTLTIQRTQQEDSAVYLCASSIFSGWNEQFFGPGTRLTVL.

This rearrangement joins TRBV2 to TRBJ1-2; D is unclear. Germline V CDR1 and CDR2: SNHLY, FYNNEI. The germline V and J ends were trimmed by 7 bases and 2 bases, with 11 bases remaining between them. The CDR3 has 13 amino acids. CDR3 protein: CASKRTDNYGYTF. In nucleotides, the CDR3 is TGTGCCAGCAAACGGACGGACAACTATGGCTACACCTTC. The full variable domain, in which reference TRBV2 and TRBJ1-2 provide the parts outside the CDR3, is EPEVTQTPSHQVTQMGQEVILRCVPISNHLYFYWYRQILGQKVEFLVSFYNNEISEKSEIFDDQFSVERPDGSNFTLKIRSTKLEDSAMYFCASKRTDNYGYTFGSGTRLTVV.

This clone has more than one count but fewer than ten. The chain employs TRBV7-2 and TRBJ2-1; 9 bases line up with TRBD2. The germline CDR1 and CDR2 sequences are SGHTA and FQGNSA. Germline trimming cut 6 bases from V and 3 bases from J; bases unmatched to any gene: 6. The CDR3 is made up of 15 amino acids. The CDR3 sequence: CASRLRSGSYNEQFF. The CDR3 DNA follows: TGTGCCAGCAGACTCCGTAGCGGGAGCTACAATGAGCAGTTCTTC.

This clone has only a few counts. The chain links TRBV4-3 to TRBJ2-3; TRBD2 agrees at 14 bases. The V and J ends lost 4 bases and 3 bases, in that order; junction bases with no gene match: 12. The CDR3 spans 19 residues. Germline V gene lookup returns CDR1 LGHNA and CDR2 YSLEER. CDR3 residues: CASSPALRLAGGLTDTQYF. For the CDR3, the DNA is TGCGCCAGCAGCCCTGCCCTACGACTAGCGGGAGGGCTTACAGATACGCAGTATTTT.

The sample holds one count of this clone. The genes are TRBV5-1 and TRBJ2-1, with 11 bases matching TRBD2. CDR1 is SGHRS and CDR2 is YFSETQ in the germline V gene. Trimming removed 4 bases from V and 5 bases from J; junction bases left unmatched: 11. The CDR3 contains 17 residues. The CDR3 reads CASSLRASGGTHNEQFF. CDR3 DNA: TGCGCCAGCAGCCTGAGGGCTAGCGGGGGGACCCACAATGAGCAGTTCTTC.

The sample holds a few counts of this clone. This chain links TRBV2 with TRBJ2-7; D unclear. Trimming left V 4 bases short and J 2 bases short, with 9 bases between. Germline V gives CDR1 SNHLY, CDR2 FYNNEI. The CDR3 has 13 residues. The CDR3 protein is CASSVLETYEQYF. In DNA form, the CDR3 reads TGTGCCAGCAGTGTCCTCGAAACCTACGAGCAGTACTTC.

This clone has a handful of counts. V is TRBV7-2 and J is TRBJ2-5, with 7 bases identical to TRBD2. The CDR3 is 14 residues long. Germline V gene data show CDR1 as SGHTA and CDR2 as FQGNSA. V was pared by 1 base and J by 11 bases, with 10 bases of the junction left unmatched. The CDR3, as DNA: TGTGCCAGCAGCTTAGGGGGGGGAGACCCTTTTCAGTACTTC. Amino acids: CASSLGGGDPFQYF.

V and J are TRBV30 and TRBJ2-3, with D unresolved. CDR1 and CDR2 from the germline V gene are GTSNPN and SVGIG (reference sequence). This CDR3 has 12 amino acids. The V end was cut by 8 bases, the J end by 2 bases, with 11 bases between. In DNA, the CDR3 is TGTGCCCAAAGGACCATCACAGATACGCAGTATTTT. This translates into CAQRTITDTQYF.

This clone was observed a few times. J is TRBJ2-1 and V is TRBV5-4; D may be TRBD1 (6 bases). V lost 6 bases and J 8 bases, leaving 21 bases between the germline ends. Germline V gene lookup returns CDR1 SGHNT and CDR2 YYREEE (reference sequence). The CDR3 runs to 15 residues. The CDR3 sequence is CASKGEQGKRDEQFF. The CDR3 DNA sequence: TGTGCCAGCAAGGGAGAACAGGGAAAAAGGGATGAGCAGTTCTTC.

This clone was seen at least ten times. V is TRBV6-1 and J is TRBJ2-4; D is possibly TRBD2 (5 bases). Trimming left V 4 bases short and J 8 bases short, with 9 bases between. This CDR3 has 12 residues. The V gene's germline CDR1 is MNHNS and CDR2 SASEGT. Here the CDR3 reads CASSGTGYIQYF. CDR3 in DNA: TGTGCCAGCAGTGGAACGGGATACATTCAGTACTTC.